These 32 T cell receptor beta chains came from one sample sequenced in a study of blood T cells in healthy people across ages. Primers used in a second PCR of about 7 to 12 cycles were a sample-barcoded 5' primer and a J-beta primer mix. A single record per CDR3 protein comes from TCRdb applying MiXCR to the 5' RACE reads. The sample records more than 1 million distinct CDR3 sequences, 40% to 45% being singletons. Sample: blood. These receptor sequences come from a woman between 55 and 75 years old in good health.

This sequence joins TRBV5-6 and TRBJ2-6, with 12 bases lining up with TRBD1. The CDR3 covers 18 residues. J was trimmed by 4 bases and V by 0 bases; bases with no gene match: 5. CDR1 and CDR2 from the germline V gene are SGHDT and YYEEEE. Written as DNA, the CDR3 is TGTGCCAGCAGCTTGGTGGGACAGGGGGCGCGAGGGGCCAACGTCCTGACTTTC. It codes for CASSLVGQGARGANVLTF.

This clonotype was seen only once. The chain is built from TRBV28 and TRBJ2-3; TRBD1 aligns across 9 bases. Germline CDR1 MDHEN, CDR2 SYDVKM. Trimming cost V 5 bases and J 4 bases; bases outside gene matches: 7. The CDR3 extends over 15 amino acids. Here the CDR3 reads CASSDTGGNSDTQYF. CDR3 in DNA: TGTGCCAGCAGTGACACAGGGGGCAATTCAGATACGCAGTATTTT.

The J gene is TRBJ2-1, the V gene TRBV3-1, with 7 nucleotides matching TRBD2. With V trimmed by 5 bases and J by 2 bases, 9 bases remained unmatched. Germline V gene data show CDR1 as LGHDT and CDR2 as YNNKEL (reference sequence). CDR3 length: 16 amino acids. As DNA, the CDR3 is TGTGCCAGCAGCACCATAGCGGGCAAAGCCTACAATGAGCAGTTCTTC. It translates to CASSTIAGKAYNEQFF.

The chain links TRBV6-2 or TRBV6-3 to TRBJ1-6, with D uncertain. CDR3 length equals 12 residues. The V and J ends lost 6 bases and 9 bases respectively, with 9 bases between them. From germline, CDR1 is MNHEY and CDR2 SVGEGT. In nucleotides, the CDR3 is TGTGCCAGCAGCCAGCCCTTTTCACCCCTCCACTTT. Protein sequence: CASSQPFSPLHF.

This clonotype was detected only a few times. The V gene is TRBV19, the J gene TRBJ2-1, with 9 bases identical to TRBD2. The CDR3 runs to 17 residues. Germline trimming cut 7 bases from V and 0 bases from J; bases unmatched to any gene: 10. Germline V gene data show CDR1 as LNHDA and CDR2 as SQIVND (reference sequence). CDR3 in amino acids: CASTPGGGRDSYNEQFF. The CDR3 nucleotides read TGTGCCAGTACCCCAGGAGGCGGGAGGGACTCCTACAATGAGCAGTTCTTC.

This clonotype was seen a few times. DNA of the CDR3: TGCAGTGCTAGCCTACCCGGGTCAGATACGCAGTATTTT. Translation: CSASLPGSDTQYF. The V call is TRBV20-1, the J call TRBJ2-3, with no clear D. The germline V gene encodes CDR1 DFQATT and CDR2 SNEGSKA (reference sequence). V lost 3 bases, J lost 4 bases, and 11 bases lay in between. The CDR3 loop spans 13 amino acids.

This chain joins TRBV7-8 and TRBJ2-7, with TRBD1 matching over 8 bases. CDR1 SGHVS and CDR2 FQNEAQ come from the germline V gene. The CDR3 runs 16 residues. The V and J ends lost 3 bases and 1 base, in that order; junction bases with no gene match: 8. The CDR3 nucleotides are TGTGCCAGCAGCTTTGGGGACAGGTTAACGTCCTACGAGCAGTACTTC. Amino acid sequence: CASSFGDRLTSYEQYF.

In this sample, this clonotype turned up once. This chain links TRBV6-1 with TRBJ2-2, with D possibly TRBD1 on 6 matching bases. This CDR3 is 15 amino acids long. V gave up 7 bases and J gave up 6 bases, with 18 bases separating them. CDR1 is MNHNS, CDR2 SASEGT, per germline. The CDR3 reads CASTPTGLIAGELFF. As DNA, the CDR3 is TGTGCCAGCACTCCAACAGGGTTGATCGCCGGGGAGCTGTTTTTT.

A few counts support this clonotype. V usage is TRBV6-1 and J usage is TRBJ2-5, with D possibly TRBD1 on 6 matching bases. V was clipped by 4 bases and J by 1 base, with 10 bases between them. The CDR3 sequence is 14 residues long. CDR1 is MNHNS, CDR2 SASEGT, per germline. The CDR3 loop is CASSVQQGQETQYF. Here the CDR3 DNA reads TGTGCCAGCAGTGTTCAACAGGGCCAAGAGACCCAGTACTTC.

This chain joins TRBV7-6 and TRBJ2-7, with 9 positions matching TRBD2. Germline assignment: CDR1 SGHVS and CDR2 FNYEAQ. This CDR3 spans 16 amino acids. Trimming cost V 5 bases and J 1 base; bases outside gene matches: 9. CDR3 loop: CASSHFLAGASYEQYF. The CDR3 DNA reads TGTGCCAGCAGCCACTTCTTAGCGGGAGCGTCCTACGAGCAGTACTTC. Together with reference TRBV7-6 and TRBJ2-7, the CDR3 gives the full variable domain: GAGVSQSPRYKVTKRGQDVALRCDPISGHVSLYWYRQALGQGPEFLTYFNYEAQQDKSGLPNDRFSAERPEGSISTLTIQRTEQRDSAMYRCASSHFLAGASYEQYFGPGTRLTVT.

This clonotype turned up a few times. This rearrangement joins TRBV25-1 to TRBJ2-1; D unclear. Germline CDR1 and CDR2: MGHDK and SYGVNS. This CDR3 region has 15 residues. Trimming pared 2 bases from V and 5 bases from J, leaving 13 bases between. CDR3 DNA: TGTGCCAGCAGTGAAGAGGCGGAAAAGGACAATGAGCAGTTCTTC. This translates into CASSEEAEKDNEQFF.

The J gene is TRBJ2-5, the V gene TRBV20-1; D is uncertain. Judging by the DNA end, TRBJ2-7 fits better; the J call may be wrong. This CDR3 has 13 residues. From germline, CDR1 is DFQATT and CDR2 SNEGSKA (reference sequence). In nucleotides, the CDR3 is TGCAGTGCTGGGGAAGCCAGCTCCTACGAGCAGTACTTC. This translates into CSAGEASSYEQYF.

The rearrangement links TRBV12-3 or TRBV12-4 to TRBJ2-1; 8 bases agree with TRBD2. The trim removed 2 bases at V and 5 bases at J, leaving 5 bases unmatched. This CDR3 has 15 residues. The CDR3: CASSLITSGNNEQFF. The DNA of the CDR3 is TGTGCCAGCAGTTTAATAACTAGCGGAAACAATGAGCAGTTCTTC.

The chain combines TRBV2 with TRBJ2-1, with D uncertain. Trimming took off 5 bases at V and 9 bases at J, with 14 bases between the two ends. CDR1 SNHLY and CDR2 FYNNEI come from the germline V gene. There are 13 residues in the CDR3. CDR3 residues: CASSSDPPSEQFF. The CDR3 DNA follows: TGTGCCAGCAGTAGCGATCCACCATCTGAGCAGTTCTTC.

The chain's CDR3 is CASSYSPSRVGETQYF. DNA for the CDR3: TGTGCCAGCAGTTACTCCCCCAGTAGGGTCGGGGAGACCCAGTACTTC. V is TRBV6-6 and J is TRBJ2-7; D not resolved. Near its end, the DNA agrees better with TRBJ2-5, so the J call may be wrong. CDR3 length: 16 residues. Germline CDR1 reads MNHNY; CDR2 reads SVGAGI (reference sequence).

V gene TRBV11-2 combines with J gene TRBJ1-2; D is unclear. V was cut by 0 bases and J by 6 bases, with 14 bases left in between. Per germline, CDR1 SGHAT and CDR2 FQNNGV. This CDR3 region has 15 residues. CDR3 in amino acids: CASSLDLGRKNGYTF. The CDR3 DNA reads as TGTGCCAGCAGCTTAGATCTAGGCAGGAAAAATGGCTACACCTTC.

The CDR3 nucleotides are TGTGCCAGCGACCGGGACAGGGGGTTTAATCAGCCCCAGCATTTT. Translation gives CASDRDRGFNQPQHF. The chain uses TRBV2 and TRBJ1-5; TRBD1 aligns across 11 bases. The V gene end was trimmed by 8 bases and the J gene end by 4 bases; junction bases not matched to a gene: 7. CDR3 size: 15 residues. Germline CDR1 SNHLY, CDR2 FYNNEI.

The V and J genes are TRBV20-1 and TRBJ2-3; D unresolved. Trimming removed 3 bases from V and 2 bases from J, with 15 bases in between. The CDR3 has 15 residues. Germline CDR1 is DFQATT and CDR2 is SNEGSKA (reference sequence). In DNA form, the CDR3 reads TGCAGTGCTAGGGGTTTTGCGGATACCACAGATACGCAGTATTTT. Translated: CSARGFADTTDTQYF.

This sequence joins TRBV11-2 and TRBJ2-7; 10 bases are shared with TRBD1. V shed 4 bases, J shed 5 bases, and the junction held 5 bases outside the gene matches. Germline V gene sequence: CDR1 SGHAT, CDR2 FQNNGV. This CDR3 comprises 14 residues. For the CDR3, the DNA is TGTGCCAGCAGCTCTCCGGGACAGGGGAACGAGCAGTACTTC. Encoded protein: CASSSPGQGNEQYF.

This clonotype turned up a few times. This chain joins TRBV28 and TRBJ2-7; no reliable D call. The assigned J gene may be wrong: the sequence end matches TRBJ2-5 better. The CDR3 is 15 residues long. Germline CDR1 and CDR2: MDHEN and SYDVKM. CDR3 sequence (DNA): TGTGCCAGCAGTTTAGGTCTCGGGCGCCTCGGGACCCAGTACTTC. Its protein is CASSLGLGRLGTQYF.

The table lists this clonotype with a few counts. The chain carries TRBV12-3 or TRBV12-4 and TRBJ1-2; D is ambiguous. The CDR3 totals 13 residues. Trimming shortened V by 6 bases and J by 8 bases, and 16 bases separated the two germline ends. This CDR3 reads CASSWASLGGYTF. Here the CDR3 DNA reads TGTGCCAGCAGCTGGGCCTCCCTCGGGGGCTACACCTTC.

This clonotype came up a few times. The chain combines TRBV14 with TRBJ2-1; D may be TRBD1 (5 bases). Trimming took 5 bases from V and 8 from J, leaving 10 bases between them. The CDR3 loop spans 12 amino acids. Germline V gene sequence: CDR1 SGHDN, CDR2 FVKESK. In DNA form, the CDR3 reads TGTGCCAGCAGCTTCAGGGTGGATGAGCAGTTCTTC. Its translation: CASSFRVDEQFF.

Notes on this clonotype: A much larger clone differs by one base, so this may be a read error. The chain carries TRBV28 and TRBJ2-7; D not certain. This CDR3 spans 12 amino acids. V shed 5 bases and J shed 1 base, with 6 bases lying between them. Germline V lookup: CDR1 MDHEN, CDR2 SYDVKM. CDR3 DNA sequence: TGTGCCAGCAGTGACACGTCCTACGAGCAGTACTTC. Translating gives CASSDTSYEQYF.

The chain joins TRBV6-5 to TRBJ2-5, with TRBD2 as a possible D gene (6 bases). The CDR3 covers 14 residues. Germline V lookup: CDR1 MNHEY, CDR2 SVGAGI. V lost 6 bases and J 1 base, leaving 12 bases between the germline ends. The CDR3 loop reads CASRTSGVQETQYF. The CDR3 region has the DNA TGTGCCAGCAGGACCTCGGGGGTCCAAGAGACCCAGTACTTC.

V and J are TRBV6-1 and TRBJ1-2; 8 bases agree with TRBD1. With 10 bases clipped from V and 7 bases from J, the junction kept 14 bases outside the gene matches. Germline CDR1 MNHNS, CDR2 SASEGT. This CDR3 contains 14 residues. CDR3 amino acids: CANKGDRPLGGYTF. The CDR3 nucleotides are TGTGCCAACAAGGGGGACAGGCCCTTAGGTGGCTACACCTTC.

This clonotype was detected only a few times. The V gene is TRBV6-5, the J gene TRBJ2-7; TRBD2 matches at 16 bases. Germline-derived CDR1 and CDR2 are MNHEY and SVGAGI. CDR3 length: 20 amino acids. V lost 1 base and J lost 3; bases outside the gene matches: 12. The CDR3 protein is CASSYYDRGLAGGISYEQYF. CDR3 DNA sequence: TGTGCCAGCAGTTACTACGACAGGGGACTAGCGGGAGGGATAAGCTACGAGCAGTACTTC.

The CDR3 region has the DNA TGTGCCAGCAGCTTAGCAGGACTAGCGGGCTCCTACAATGAGCAGTTCTTC. As protein: CASSLAGLAGSYNEQFF. The chain has TRBV7-9 and TRBJ2-1; 11 bases map to TRBD2. V lost 0 bases, J lost 0 bases, and 1 base stayed unmatched. Germline V CDR1 and CDR2: SEHNR, FQNEAQ (reference sequence). The CDR3 is 17 amino acids.

This chain uses TRBV20-1 with TRBJ2-3; D remains unclear. Germline V gives CDR1 DFQATT, CDR2 SNEGSKA (reference sequence). Deletions cut 6 bases from V and 4 bases from J, with 11 bases between. The CDR3 has 12 residues. The CDR3 here is CSAAGYADTQYF. Here the CDR3 DNA reads TGCAGTGCGGCCGGTTATGCAGATACGCAGTATTTT.

V gene TRBV29-1 combines with J gene TRBJ2-7; D perhaps matches TRBD1 (6 bases). Germline V gene lookup returns CDR1 SQVTM and CDR2 ANQGSEA. The CDR3 consists of 17 residues. Trimming removed 4 bases at V and 3 bases at J, with 25 bases between. Here the CDR3 reads CSVGSSRWAGTIYEQYF. The CDR3 coding sequence is TGCAGCGTTGGCAGTTCCCGGTGGGCAGGGACAATCTACGAGCAGTACTTC.

There are a few counts of this clonotype. V and J are TRBV7-9 and TRBJ2-1; 8 nucleotides line up with TRBD2. Per germline, CDR1 SEHNR and CDR2 FQNEAQ (reference sequence). Trimming removed 1 base from V and 11 bases from J; junction bases left unmatched: 1. The CDR3 length is 12 residues. The DNA for the CDR3 is TGTGCCAGCAGCTTAGTTAGCGGGAAGCAGTTCTTC. Amino acids: CASSLVSGKQFF.

The CDR3 DNA is TGTGCCATCAGTGATTTAGCGGGAGGGCCTCGGAATGAGCAGTACTTC. This translates into CAISDLAGGPRNEQYF. This chain links TRBV10-3 with TRBJ2-5, with TRBD2 matching over 11 bases. The germline V gene has CDR1 ENHRY and CDR2 SYGVKD. This CDR3 spans 16 amino acids. J was trimmed by 11 bases and V by 3 bases; bases with no gene match: 14.

This sequence joins TRBV20-1 and TRBJ2-1; D is undetermined. The CDR3 totals 11 residues. The V gene lost 5 bases and the J gene lost 9 bases, with 11 bases spanning the gap. Germline CDR1 DFQATT, CDR2 SNEGSKA (reference sequence). CDR3: CSALSRSEQFF. The CDR3 nucleotides are TGCAGTGCTCTTAGCCGGAGTGAGCAGTTCTTC.